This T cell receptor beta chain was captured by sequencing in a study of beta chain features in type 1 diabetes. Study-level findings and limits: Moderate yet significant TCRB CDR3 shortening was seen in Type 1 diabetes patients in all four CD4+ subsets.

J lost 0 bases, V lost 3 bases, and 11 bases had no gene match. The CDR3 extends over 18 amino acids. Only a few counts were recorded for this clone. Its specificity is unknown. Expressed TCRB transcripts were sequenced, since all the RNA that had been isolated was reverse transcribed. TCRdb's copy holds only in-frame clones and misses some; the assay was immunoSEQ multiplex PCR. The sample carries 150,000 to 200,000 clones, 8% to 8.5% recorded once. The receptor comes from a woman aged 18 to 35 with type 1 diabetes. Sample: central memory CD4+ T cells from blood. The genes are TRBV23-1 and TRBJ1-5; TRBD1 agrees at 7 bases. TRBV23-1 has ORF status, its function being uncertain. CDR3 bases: TGCGCCAGCAGTCAGACTAACGACAGGGCTGTTAGCAATCAGCCCCAGCATTTT. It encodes CASSQTNDRAVSNQPQHF.